This T cell receptor (beta chain) originates from a study of blood T cell repertoires in COVID-19. About the study: Acute and convalescent COVID-19 samples came from the United States, Italy and Spain. T cells, B-cell-depleted T cells, or PBMCs provided the cDNA or gDNA that served as material.

From germline, CDR1 is KGHDR and CDR2 SFDVKD. V lost 3 bases and J lost 6, with 16 bases in between. This CDR3 comprises 16 residues. As originally analysed: Counts of nucleated cells, estimated from reference gene primer amplification, were obtained. Assay used: immunoSEQ multiplex PCR; TCRdb lists only in-frame clones, some missing. Clonal size and the V and J genes are those of that table, whereas D and trimming came from the DNA. The sample gives around 110,000 clones, approximately 84% of which show up once; over 4% is in the top ten. The receptor's source is a human donor in a cohort sampled during active COVID-19. The chain carries TRBV24-1 and TRBJ2-2; possible D gene TRBD1, 6 bases. The material sequenced was peripheral blood. The CDR3 loop is CATSDLRGVVPGELFF. CDR3 sequence (DNA): TGTGCCACCAGTGATCTCAGGGGTGTTGTTCCCGGGGAGCTGTTTTTT.